The following is a T cell receptor beta chain sequence with its context. In the original processing: Reference gene primer amplification yielded estimated nucleated cell counts. Sequencing used immunoSEQ multiplex PCR; TCRdb keeps in-frame clones, though not all of them. V, J and clone size derive from that table, while D and trimming were established from the DNA sequence. This sample yields approximately 60,000 clones, of which 85% to 90% are seen a single time; 3.2% belongs to the top ten. The length of the CDR3 is 15 residues. Germline CDR1 and CDR2: SGHRS and YFSETQ. J gave up 1 base and V 0 bases, and 3 bases lay outside the gene matches. This record belongs to a study of blood T cell repertoires in COVID-19. Turning to the study itself: Specimens from acute and convalescent COVID-19 originated in the United States, Italy and Spain. Nucleic acid was either cDNA or gDNA, and it came from T cells, B-cell-depleted T cells, or PBMCs.

V and J are TRBV5-1 and TRBJ2-5, with 7 positions matching TRBD2. This clonotype was sampled from a man in his fifties with active COVID-19. The sequenced sample consisted of peripheral blood. The CDR3 nucleotides are TGCGCCAGCAGCTTGGTTTCGGGGGGCCAAGAGACCCAGTACTTC. Protein sequence: CASSLVSGGQETQYF. The whole variable domain, filled in from reference TRBV5-1 and TRBJ2-5, reads KAGVTQTPRYLIKTRGQQVTLSCSPISGHRSVSWYQQTPGQGLQFLFEYFSETQRNKGNFPGRFSGRQFSNSRSEMNVSTLELGDSALYLCASSLVSGGQETQYFGPGTRLLVL.